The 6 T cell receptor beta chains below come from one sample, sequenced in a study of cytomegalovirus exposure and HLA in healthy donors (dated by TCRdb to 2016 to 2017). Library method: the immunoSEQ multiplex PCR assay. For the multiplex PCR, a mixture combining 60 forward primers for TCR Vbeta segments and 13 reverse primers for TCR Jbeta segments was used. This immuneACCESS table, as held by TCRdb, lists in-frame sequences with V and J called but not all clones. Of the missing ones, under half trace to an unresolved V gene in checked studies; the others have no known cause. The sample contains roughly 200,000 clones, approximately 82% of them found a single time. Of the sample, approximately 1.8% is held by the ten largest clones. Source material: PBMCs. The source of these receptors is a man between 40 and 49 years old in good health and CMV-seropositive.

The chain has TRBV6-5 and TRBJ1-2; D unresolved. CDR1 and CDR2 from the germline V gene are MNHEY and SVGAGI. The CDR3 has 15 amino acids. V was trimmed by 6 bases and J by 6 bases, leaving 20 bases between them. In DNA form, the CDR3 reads TGTGCCAGCAGGGCAGGCATCAGGCCGATTGATGGCTACACCTTC. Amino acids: CASRAGIRPIDGYTF.

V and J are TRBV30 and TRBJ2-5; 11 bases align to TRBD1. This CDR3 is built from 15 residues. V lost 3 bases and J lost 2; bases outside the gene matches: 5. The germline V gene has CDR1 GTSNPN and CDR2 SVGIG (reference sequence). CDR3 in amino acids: CAWRDRGRKQETQYF. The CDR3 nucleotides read TGTGCCTGGAGGGACAGGGGGCGAAAACAAGAGACCCAGTACTTC.

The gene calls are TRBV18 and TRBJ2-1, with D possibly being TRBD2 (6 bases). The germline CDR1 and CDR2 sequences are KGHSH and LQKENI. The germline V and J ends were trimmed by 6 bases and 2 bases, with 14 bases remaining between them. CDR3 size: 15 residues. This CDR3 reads CASSQSSATYNEQFF. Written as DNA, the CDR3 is TGTGCCAGCTCGCAATCTAGCGCTACCTACAATGAGCAGTTCTTC.

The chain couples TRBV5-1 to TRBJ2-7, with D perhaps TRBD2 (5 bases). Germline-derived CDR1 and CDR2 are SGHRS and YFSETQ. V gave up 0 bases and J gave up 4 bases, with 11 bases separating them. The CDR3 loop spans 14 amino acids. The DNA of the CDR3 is TGCGCCAGCAGCTTGGCCGGGGTAAGATACGAGCAGTACTTC. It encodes CASSLAGVRYEQYF.

As DNA, the CDR3 is TGTGCCAGCAGTTACTGGGCCAGGGGGAACTATGGCTACACCTTC. Translated, it gives CASSYWARGNYGYTF. The gene calls are TRBV6-5 and TRBJ1-2; 7 positions agree with TRBD1. Germline V CDR1 and CDR2: MNHEY, SVGAGI. The CDR3 covers 15 residues. Trimming took 1 base from V and 2 from J; bases not matched to a gene: 4.

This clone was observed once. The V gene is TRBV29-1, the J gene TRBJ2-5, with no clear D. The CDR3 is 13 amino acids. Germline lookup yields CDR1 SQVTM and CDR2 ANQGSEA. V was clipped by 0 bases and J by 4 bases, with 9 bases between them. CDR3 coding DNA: TGCAGCGTTGAAGATCAAAGCCGAGAGACCCAGTACTTC. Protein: CSVEDQSRETQYF.